Listed below are T cell receptor beta chains from one sample, sequenced in a study of blood T cell repertoires in COVID-19. Here immunoSEQ multiplex PCR was the method, and the copy in TCRdb shows in-frame clones only, minus some. The sample shows around 330,000 clones, around 91% of them seen only once. The material sequenced was PBMCs or T cells enriched from blood (not recorded which). The source of these receptors is a woman between 40 and 55 years old who had recovered from COVID-19. CDR3s include the opening cysteine and the closing phenylalanine or tryptophan. Each record gives: J gene, V gene, clone size, CDR3 length, D gene, CDR3 DNA, CDR3 protein. A D gene is named only where the DNA matches it firmly. Clone size, where shown, is once, few, many, or a class for clones that have expanded.

j_gene: TRBJ1-1; v_gene: TRBV7-8; abundance: once; len: 13; d_gene: .; CDR3nt: TGTGCCAGCAGCTTTGGGCTTAACACTGAAGCTTTCTTT; CDR3aa: CASSFGLNTEAFF
j_gene: TRBJ1-1; v_gene: TRBV9; abundance: .; len: 15; d_gene: .; CDR3nt: TGTGCCAGCAGCGTAGATGGGGGAGGGAACACTGAAGCTTTCTTT; CDR3aa: CASSVDGGGNTEAFF
j_gene: TRBJ2-1; v_gene: TRBV7-2; abundance: .; len: 16; d_gene: TRBD2; CDR3nt: TGTGCCAGCAGCTTAGCGGCGGGAGTCTCCTACAATGAGCAGTTCTTC; CDR3aa: CASSLAAGVSYNEQFF
j_gene: TRBJ2-7; v_gene: TRBV5-1; abundance: .; len: 15; d_gene: TRBD1; CDR3nt: TGCGCCAGCAGCAATACCGGGACAGGGGGCGTCGAGCAGTACTTC; CDR3aa: CASSNTGTGGVEQYF
j_gene: TRBJ2-2; v_gene: TRBV6-5; abundance: .; len: 15; d_gene: .; CDR3nt: TGTGCCAGCAGCACTGGAGGGGCGAACACCGGGGAGCTGTTTTTT; CDR3aa: CASSTGGANTGELFF
j_gene: TRBJ2-1; v_gene: TRBV5-4; abundance: .; len: 14; d_gene: TRBD2; CDR3nt: TGTGCCAGCAGCGGGGCGGGGGTCCTGGAGGGGCAGTTCTTC; CDR3aa: CASSGAGVLEGQFF
j_gene: TRBJ2-7; v_gene: TRBV18; abundance: .; len: 14; d_gene: .; CDR3nt: TGTGCCAGCTCGATAGGGCAGGGCCCCTACGAGCAGTACTTC; CDR3aa: CASSIGQGPYEQYF
j_gene: TRBJ2-2; v_gene: TRBV6-5; abundance: .; len: 15; d_gene: .; CDR3nt: TGTGCCAGCAGTTCTCGAGGACTACTGGGCGGGGAGCTGTTTTTT; CDR3aa: CASSSRGLLGGELFF
j_gene: TRBJ2-3; v_gene: TRBV7-9; abundance: .; len: 15; d_gene: .; CDR3nt: TGTGCCAGCAGCTTAGCGGGACAAAGCACAGATACGCAGTATTTT; CDR3aa: CASSLAGQSTDTQYF
j_gene: TRBJ2-1; v_gene: TRBV18; abundance: .; len: 17; d_gene: TRBD1; CDR3nt: TGTGCCAGCTCACGGAGAACAGGGGGCAACGCCTACAATGAGCAGTTCTTC; CDR3aa: CASSRRTGGNAYNEQFF
j_gene: TRBJ2-2; v_gene: TRBV14; abundance: .; len: 17; d_gene: .; CDR3nt: TGTGCCAGCAGCCCCTTTGAAGGAGCGCGAAACACCGGGGAGCTGTTTTTT; CDR3aa: CASSPFEGARNTGELFF
j_gene: TRBJ1-5; v_gene: TRBV19; abundance: .; len: 14; d_gene: TRBD1; CDR3nt: TGTGCCACCATGGACAGGGTCGTAACTCAGCCCCAGCATTTT; CDR3aa: CATMDRVVTQPQHF
j_gene: TRBJ2-5; v_gene: TRBV9; abundance: once; len: 16; d_gene: TRBD1; CDR3nt: TGTGCCAGCAGCGTTCTCGGACAGGGGGCATGGGAGACCCAGTACTTC; CDR3aa: CASSVLGQGAWETQYF
j_gene: TRBJ2-7; v_gene: TRBV21-1; abundance: .; len: 19; d_gene: .; CDR3nt: TGTGCCAGCAGCAAACGCTTTGGCGGGTGGACTAGCGGGAGTTACGAGCAGTACTTC; CDR3aa: CASSKRFGGWTSGSYEQYF
j_gene: TRBJ1-1; v_gene: TRBV7-2; abundance: .; len: 13; d_gene: TRBD1; CDR3nt: TGTGCCAGCAGTAGGGGACAGTACACTGAAGCTTTCTTT; CDR3aa: CASSRGQYTEAFF
j_gene: TRBJ1-1; v_gene: TRBV15; abundance: .; len: 14; d_gene: TRBD1; CDR3nt: TGTGCCACCAGCAGCCCCAGGGGGCTCACTGAAGCTTTCTTT; CDR3aa: CATSSPRGLTEAFF
j_gene: TRBJ1-2; v_gene: TRBV7-9; abundance: .; len: 14; d_gene: .; CDR3nt: TGTGCCAGCAGCTTAATGGACAGAACCTATGGCTACACCTTC; CDR3aa: CASSLMDRTYGYTF
j_gene: TRBJ2-7; v_gene: TRBV24-1; abundance: .; len: 16; d_gene: .; CDR3nt: TGTGCCACCAGTGATCCGACCTCGGGAAGGGGGTACGAGCAGTACTTC; CDR3aa: CATSDPTSGRGYEQYF
j_gene: TRBJ2-7; v_gene: TRBV6-5; abundance: .; len: 14; d_gene: .; CDR3nt: TGTGCCAGCAGTTACGCGGTCCACTCCTACGAGCAGTACTTC; CDR3aa: CASSYAVHSYEQYF
j_gene: TRBJ1-1; v_gene: TRBV9; abundance: .; len: 12; d_gene: .; CDR3nt: TGTGCCAGCAGCCGAGGGTTAGGTGAAGCTTTCTTT; CDR3aa: CASSRGLGEAFF
j_gene: TRBJ2-5; v_gene: TRBV18; abundance: .; len: 16; d_gene: TRBD2; CDR3nt: TGTGCCAGCTCACCACCGGTAGCGGGGGGCCAAGAGACCCAGTACTTC; CDR3aa: CASSPPVAGGQETQYF
j_gene: TRBJ2-1; v_gene: TRBV5-1; abundance: .; len: 14; d_gene: .; CDR3nt: TGCGCCAGCAGCATAGGATGGAGTGGCAATGAGCAGTTCTTC; CDR3aa: CASSIGWSGNEQFF
j_gene: TRBJ2-7; v_gene: TRBV2; abundance: few; len: 16; d_gene: .; CDR3nt: TGTGCCAGCAGTCGCGAGGGGGACCGAGTCCTTGACGAGCAGTACTTC; CDR3aa: CASSREGDRVLDEQYF
j_gene: TRBJ1-6; v_gene: TRBV6-1; abundance: .; len: 14; d_gene: .; CDR3nt: TGTGCCAGCAGTGAGGTCCCGGGGATTTCACCCCTCCACTTT; CDR3aa: CASSEVPGISPLHF
j_gene: TRBJ2-7; v_gene: TRBV20-1; abundance: .; len: 14; d_gene: .; CDR3nt: TGCAGTGCTAGTGTTCCGGGTTCCGCCGGAGAGCAGTACTTC; CDR3aa: CSASVPGSAGEQYF
j_gene: TRBJ2-5; v_gene: TRBV7-3; abundance: few; len: 13; d_gene: TRBD2; CDR3nt: TGTGCCAGCAGCTTAGGGGGGGAAGAGACCCAGTACTTC; CDR3aa: CASSLGGEETQYF
j_gene: TRBJ2-3; v_gene: TRBV7-9; abundance: .; len: 15; d_gene: TRBD1; CDR3nt: TGTGCCAGCACCCAGGCCACAGGGGGCACAGATACGCAGTATTTT; CDR3aa: CASTQATGGTDTQYF
j_gene: TRBJ1-1; v_gene: TRBV4-3; abundance: .; len: 14; d_gene: .; CDR3nt: TGCGCCAGCAGCCTACAGGGAGGGGCCACTGAAGCTTTCTTT; CDR3aa: CASSLQGGATEAFF
j_gene: TRBJ2-3; v_gene: TRBV30; abundance: .; len: 12; d_gene: TRBD2; CDR3nt: TGTGCCCGAACTAGCGGGAGTGATACGCAGTATTTT; CDR3aa: CARTSGSDTQYF
j_gene: TRBJ1-1; v_gene: TRBV7-2; abundance: .; len: 17; d_gene: .; CDR3nt: TGTGCCAGCAGCTTAGTTTTCTCACAGGGAGTAAGGACTGAAGCTTTCTTT; CDR3aa: CASSLVFSQGVRTEAFF
j_gene: TRBJ1-4; v_gene: TRBV25-1; abundance: .; len: 13; d_gene: .; CDR3nt: TGTGCCAGCATGGGAGGGGGGAATGAAAAACTGTTTTTT; CDR3aa: CASMGGGNEKLFF
j_gene: TRBJ2-7; v_gene: TRBV7-2; abundance: once; len: 16; d_gene: TRBD2; CDR3nt: TGTGCCAGCAGCTTAGGGCAGGGACTAGGGCAATACGAGCAGTACTTC; CDR3aa: CASSLGQGLGQYEQYF
j_gene: TRBJ2-7; v_gene: TRBV10-2; abundance: .; len: 16; d_gene: .; CDR3nt: TGCGCCAGCACAGACTGGGGGGGCGGCGGGTCCTACGAGCAGTACTTC; CDR3aa: CASTDWGGGGSYEQYF
j_gene: TRBJ1-2; v_gene: TRBV3-1/TRBV3-2; abundance: few; len: 16; d_gene: .; CDR3nt: TGTGCCAGCAGCCAACAGACAGGTACAAGTAACTATGGCTACACCTTC; CDR3aa: CASSQQTGTSNYGYTF
j_gene: TRBJ2-7; v_gene: TRBV27; abundance: .; len: 15; d_gene: TRBD1; CDR3nt: TGTGCCAGCAGCCCGACCGGGGACAGTCCTAAGGAGCAGTACTTC; CDR3aa: CASSPTGDSPKEQYF
j_gene: TRBJ2-6; v_gene: TRBV6-2/TRBV6-3; abundance: .; len: 15; d_gene: .; CDR3nt: TGTGCCAGCAGTTACGGAGGAGCTGGGGCCAACGTCCTGACTTTC; CDR3aa: CASSYGGAGANVLTF
j_gene: TRBJ1-5; v_gene: TRBV27; abundance: .; len: 13; d_gene: .; CDR3nt: TGTGCCAGCAGTTTAAGTGCGAATCAGCCCCAGCATTTT; CDR3aa: CASSLSANQPQHF
j_gene: TRBJ1-5; v_gene: TRBV5-1; abundance: .; len: 15; d_gene: .; CDR3nt: TGCGCCAGCAGCTTGGAAGTCGGGATCAGTCAGCCCCAGCATTTT; CDR3aa: CASSLEVGISQPQHF
j_gene: TRBJ2-1; v_gene: TRBV27; abundance: .; len: 14; d_gene: .; CDR3nt: TGTGCCAGCCGAGGGAGGAGCTCCTACAATGAGCAGTTCTTC; CDR3aa: CASRGRSSYNEQFF
j_gene: TRBJ2-7; v_gene: TRBV4-3; abundance: .; len: 15; d_gene: .; CDR3nt: TGCGCCAGCAGCCAAGATCTTGACAGCTCCTACGAGCAGTACTTC; CDR3aa: CASSQDLDSSYEQYF
j_gene: TRBJ1-1; v_gene: TRBV5-1; abundance: .; len: 14; d_gene: .; CDR3nt: TGCGCCAGCAGCTTTGGGGCCCCGAACACTGAAGCTTTCTTT; CDR3aa: CASSFGAPNTEAFF
j_gene: TRBJ1-2; v_gene: TRBV10-1; abundance: .; len: 13; d_gene: .; CDR3nt: TGCGCCAGCCCAGACAGGTGTAACTATGGCTACACCTTC; CDR3aa: CASPDRCNYGYTF
j_gene: TRBJ2-7; v_gene: TRBV27; abundance: .; len: 14; d_gene: TRBD1; CDR3nt: TGTGCCAGCAGTGACCGGGACAGGGGCTACGAGCAGTACTTC; CDR3aa: CASSDRDRGYEQYF
j_gene: TRBJ1-2; v_gene: TRBV11-2; abundance: .; len: 17; d_gene: .; CDR3nt: TGTGCCAGCAGCTTAAAATCAGGTGGGGACACCGTCTATGGCTACACCTTC; CDR3aa: CASSLKSGGDTVYGYTF
j_gene: TRBJ1-1; v_gene: TRBV7-3; abundance: .; len: 15; d_gene: .; CDR3nt: TGTGCCAGCAGCCAGACCCGGACGCCGGGGACTGAAGCTTTCTTT; CDR3aa: CASSQTRTPGTEAFF
j_gene: TRBJ1-3; v_gene: TRBV5-1; abundance: .; len: 19; d_gene: TRBD1; CDR3nt: TGCGCCAGCAGCTCACAACCGAACACAGGGGGGATCTTTGGAAACACCATATATTTT; CDR3aa: CASSSQPNTGGIFGNTIYF
j_gene: TRBJ2-3; v_gene: TRBV7-3; abundance: .; len: 14; d_gene: TRBD2; CDR3nt: TGTGCCAGCAGCAAAACTAGCGGGAGGGATACGCAGTATTTT; CDR3aa: CASSKTSGRDTQYF
j_gene: TRBJ2-7; v_gene: TRBV6-5; abundance: .; len: 15; d_gene: .; CDR3nt: TGTGCCAGCAGTTCCCAGGCGGGACAGCGCTACGAGCAGTACTTC; CDR3aa: CASSSQAGQRYEQYF
j_gene: TRBJ1-1; v_gene: TRBV25-1; abundance: .; len: 13; d_gene: .; CDR3nt: TGTGCCAGCAGTGCCGGGTTTAACACTGAAGCTTTCTTT; CDR3aa: CASSAGFNTEAFF
j_gene: TRBJ1-6; v_gene: TRBV19; abundance: once; len: 13; d_gene: .; CDR3nt: TGTGCCAGTAGGACCTCGGGGGATTCACCCCTCCACTTT; CDR3aa: CASRTSGDSPLHF
j_gene: TRBJ2-5; v_gene: TRBV7-3; abundance: .; len: 14; d_gene: TRBD2; CDR3nt: TGTGCCAGCAGCCGTAGCGGGGGGAAAGAGACCCAGTACTTC; CDR3aa: CASSRSGGKETQYF
j_gene: TRBJ2-7; v_gene: TRBV9; abundance: once; len: 14; d_gene: TRBD1; CDR3nt: TGTGCCAGCAGCCCACGGGACAGCGCCTACGAGCAGTACTTC; CDR3aa: CASSPRDSAYEQYF
j_gene: TRBJ1-4; v_gene: TRBV5-4; abundance: .; len: 14; d_gene: .; CDR3nt: TGTGCCAGCAGCAGTCGACAGAGTAATGAAAAACTGTTTTTT; CDR3aa: CASSSRQSNEKLFF
j_gene: TRBJ2-1; v_gene: TRBV4-3; abundance: .; len: 15; d_gene: .; CDR3nt: TGCGCCAGCAGCCAAGCTCACAGTTCCTACAATGAGCAGTTCTTC; CDR3aa: CASSQAHSSYNEQFF
j_gene: TRBJ2-3; v_gene: TRBV6-5; abundance: .; len: 16; d_gene: TRBD2; CDR3nt: TGTGCCAGCAGTTCAATCGGACTAGGCGTGGCAGATACGCAGTATTTT; CDR3aa: CASSSIGLGVADTQYF